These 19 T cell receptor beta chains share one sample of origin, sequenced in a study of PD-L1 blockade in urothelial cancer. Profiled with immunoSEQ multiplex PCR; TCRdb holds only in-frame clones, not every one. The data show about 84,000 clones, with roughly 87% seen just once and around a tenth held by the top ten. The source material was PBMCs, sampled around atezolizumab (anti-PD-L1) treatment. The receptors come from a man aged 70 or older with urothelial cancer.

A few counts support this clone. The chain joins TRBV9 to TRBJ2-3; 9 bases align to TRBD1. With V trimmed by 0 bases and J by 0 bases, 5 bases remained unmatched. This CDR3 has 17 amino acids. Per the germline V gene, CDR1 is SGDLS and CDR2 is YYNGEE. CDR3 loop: CASSVEGQGLSTDTQYF. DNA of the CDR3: TGTGCCAGCAGCGTAGAGGGACAGGGACTAAGCACAGATACGCAGTATTTT.

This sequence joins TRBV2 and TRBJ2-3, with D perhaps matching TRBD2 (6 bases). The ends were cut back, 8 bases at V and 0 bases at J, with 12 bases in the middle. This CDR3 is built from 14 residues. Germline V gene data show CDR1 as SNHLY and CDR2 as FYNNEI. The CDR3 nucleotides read TGTGCCAGCCGGGAGTCGAAAAGCACAGATACGCAGTATTTT. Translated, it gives CASRESKSTDTQYF. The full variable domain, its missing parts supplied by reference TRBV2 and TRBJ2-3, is EPEVTQTPSHQVTQMGQEVILRCVPISNHLYFYWYRQILGQKVEFLVSFYNNEISEKSEIFDDQFSVERPDGSNFTLKIRSTKLEDSAMYFCASRESKSTDTQYFGPGTRLTVL.

CDR3: CASSYDGVGYTF. CDR3 coding DNA: TGTGCCAGCAGTTACGACGGGGTAGGCTACACCTTC. The genes are TRBV6-6 and TRBJ1-2; no definite D call. From germline, CDR1 is MNHNY and CDR2 SVGAGI (reference sequence). The CDR3 has 12 residues. Trimming took off 2 bases at V and 8 bases at J, with 9 bases between the two ends.

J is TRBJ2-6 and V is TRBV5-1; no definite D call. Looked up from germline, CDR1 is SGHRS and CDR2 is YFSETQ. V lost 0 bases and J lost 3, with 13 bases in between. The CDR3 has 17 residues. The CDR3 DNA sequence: TGCGCCAGCAGCTTGGGATCCCTCGGTAGTGGGGCCAACGTCCTGACTTTC. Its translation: CASSLGSLGSGANVLTF.

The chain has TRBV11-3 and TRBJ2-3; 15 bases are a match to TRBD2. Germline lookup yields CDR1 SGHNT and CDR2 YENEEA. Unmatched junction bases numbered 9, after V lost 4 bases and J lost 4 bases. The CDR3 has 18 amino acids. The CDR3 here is CASSSWTSGGAFPDTQYF. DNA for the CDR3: TGTGCCAGCAGCTCCTGGACTAGCGGGGGGGCATTCCCAGATACGCAGTATTTT. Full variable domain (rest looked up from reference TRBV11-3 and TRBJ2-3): EAGVVQSPRYKIIEKKQPVAFWCNPISGHNTLYWYLQNLGQGPELLIRYENEEAVDDSQLPKDRFSAERLKGVDSTLKIQPAELGDSAVYLCASSSWTSGGAFPDTQYFGPGTRLTVL.

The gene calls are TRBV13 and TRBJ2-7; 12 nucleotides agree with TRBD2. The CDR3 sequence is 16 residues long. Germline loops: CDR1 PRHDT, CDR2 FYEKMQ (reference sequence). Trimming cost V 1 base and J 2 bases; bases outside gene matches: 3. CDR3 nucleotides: TGTGCCAGCAGCTTAGAGTCTAGCGGGAGGGCCTACGAGCAGTACTTC. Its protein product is CASSLESSGRAYEQYF.

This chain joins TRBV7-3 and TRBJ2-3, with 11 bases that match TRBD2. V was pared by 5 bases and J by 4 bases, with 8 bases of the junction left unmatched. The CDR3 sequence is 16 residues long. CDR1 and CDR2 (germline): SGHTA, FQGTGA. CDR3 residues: CASSLTSGSRADTQYF. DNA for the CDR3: TGTGCCAGCAGCCTCACTAGCGGGAGTCGTGCAGATACGCAGTATTTT.

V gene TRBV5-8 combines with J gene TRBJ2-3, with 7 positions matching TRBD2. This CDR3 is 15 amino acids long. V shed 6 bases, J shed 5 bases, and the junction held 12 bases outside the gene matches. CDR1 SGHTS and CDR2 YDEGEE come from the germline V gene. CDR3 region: CASTLGGLAGDTQYF. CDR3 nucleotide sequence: TGTGCCAGCACCCTCGGGGGGTTAGCGGGAGATACGCAGTATTTT.

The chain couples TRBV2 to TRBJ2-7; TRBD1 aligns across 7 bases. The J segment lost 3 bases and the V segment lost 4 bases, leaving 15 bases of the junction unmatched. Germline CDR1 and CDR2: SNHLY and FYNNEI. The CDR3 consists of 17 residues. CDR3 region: CASSGQTGLSLSYEQYF. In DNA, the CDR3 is TGTGCCAGCAGTGGCCAGACAGGGTTATCTCTAAGCTACGAGCAGTACTTC. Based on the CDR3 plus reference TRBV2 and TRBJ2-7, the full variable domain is EPEVTQTPSHQVTQMGQEVILRCVPISNHLYFYWYRQILGQKVEFLVSFYNNEISEKSEIFDDQFSVERPDGSNFTLKIRSTKLEDSAMYFCASSGQTGLSLSYEQYFGPGTRLTVT.

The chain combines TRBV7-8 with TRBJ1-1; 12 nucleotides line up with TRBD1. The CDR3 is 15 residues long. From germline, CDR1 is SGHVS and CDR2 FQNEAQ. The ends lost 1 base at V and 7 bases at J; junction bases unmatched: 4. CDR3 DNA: TGTGCCAGCAGCTTAGAAGGGACAGGGGGCCTTGAAGCTTTCTTT. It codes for CASSLEGTGGLEAFF.

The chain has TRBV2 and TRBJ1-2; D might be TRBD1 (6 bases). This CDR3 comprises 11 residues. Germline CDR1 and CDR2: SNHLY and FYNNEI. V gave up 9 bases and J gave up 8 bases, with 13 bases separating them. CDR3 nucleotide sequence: TGTGCCAGGTACAGGGTACCCGGCTACACCTTC. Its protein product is CARYRVPGYTF.

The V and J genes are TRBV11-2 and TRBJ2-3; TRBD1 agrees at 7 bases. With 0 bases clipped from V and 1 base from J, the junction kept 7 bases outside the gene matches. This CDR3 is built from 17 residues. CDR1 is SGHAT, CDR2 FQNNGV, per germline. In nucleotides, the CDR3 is TGTGCCAGCAGCTTAGAGCACAGGGGTCGGGGCACAGATACGCAGTATTTT. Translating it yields CASSLEHRGRGTDTQYF.

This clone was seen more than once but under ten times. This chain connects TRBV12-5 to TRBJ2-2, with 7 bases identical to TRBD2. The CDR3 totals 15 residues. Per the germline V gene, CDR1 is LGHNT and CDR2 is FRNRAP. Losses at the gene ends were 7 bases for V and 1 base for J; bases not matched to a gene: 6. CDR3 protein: CASALGGGNTGELFF. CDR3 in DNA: TGTGCTAGTGCCCTCGGCGGGGGGAACACCGGGGAGCTGTTTTTT.

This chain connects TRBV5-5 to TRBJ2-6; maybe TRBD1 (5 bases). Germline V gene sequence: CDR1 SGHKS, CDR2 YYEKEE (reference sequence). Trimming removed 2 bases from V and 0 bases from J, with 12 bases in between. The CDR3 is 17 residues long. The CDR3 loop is CASSFLTDSSGANVLTF. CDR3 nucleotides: TGTGCCAGCAGCTTTCTGACAGACTCCTCTGGGGCCAACGTCCTGACTTTC.

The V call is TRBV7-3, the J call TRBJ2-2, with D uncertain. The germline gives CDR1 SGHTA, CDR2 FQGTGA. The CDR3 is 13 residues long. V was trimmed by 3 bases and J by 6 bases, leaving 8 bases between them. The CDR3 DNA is TGTGCCAGCAGCTTGGGCTCCCCCGGGGAGCTGTTTTTT. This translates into CASSLGSPGELFF.

Written as DNA, the CDR3 is TGTGCCAGTAGTGCTCCGGGACTAGCGGGAGACCACGAGCAGTACTTC. It specifies CASSAPGLAGDHEQYF. This chain uses TRBV19 with TRBJ2-7; 14 bases map to TRBD2. Trimming cost V 5 bases and J 5 bases; bases outside gene matches: 8. The CDR3 is 16 residues long. The germline gives CDR1 LNHDA, CDR2 SQIVND (reference sequence).

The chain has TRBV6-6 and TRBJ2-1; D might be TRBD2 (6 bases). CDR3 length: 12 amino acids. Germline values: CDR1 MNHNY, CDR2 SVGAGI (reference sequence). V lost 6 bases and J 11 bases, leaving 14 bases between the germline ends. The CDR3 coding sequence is TGTGCCAGCAGCCTTGGGACTTTCAAGCAGTTCTTC. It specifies CASSLGTFKQFF.

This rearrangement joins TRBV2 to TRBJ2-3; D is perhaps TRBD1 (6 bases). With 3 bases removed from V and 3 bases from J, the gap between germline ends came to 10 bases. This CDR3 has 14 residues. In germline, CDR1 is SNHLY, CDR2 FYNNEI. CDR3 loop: CASSEGAITDTQYF. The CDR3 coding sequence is TGTGCCAGCAGTGAGGGGGCAATTACAGATACGCAGTATTTT.

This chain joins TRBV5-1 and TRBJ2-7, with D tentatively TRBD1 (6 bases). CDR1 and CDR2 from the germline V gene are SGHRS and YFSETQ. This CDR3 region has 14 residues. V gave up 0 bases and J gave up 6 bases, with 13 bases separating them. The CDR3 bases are TGCGCCAGCAGCTTGGGGCAGGGGAGTAGCGAGCAGTACTTC. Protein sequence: CASSLGQGSSEQYF.